A selection of T cell receptor beta chains follows, all from one sample in a study of technical replicates of blood from a handful of donors. Using immunoSEQ multiplex PCR, the repertoire was profiled, and TCRdb retains in-frame clones only, with some absent. The sample lists 68,000 or so clones; approximately 91% were seen once. Sequenced sample: PBMCs. These receptors originate from a human donor in good health. Some clones in this sample may be carry-over from other donors' samples. Both conserved end residues are part of each CDR3. A D gene is named only where the DNA matches it firmly. The listing skips clone size in some rows; elsewhere it reads once, few, many or a size class.

>TRBD2|TRBV7-3|TRBJ2-7|.
TGTGCCAGCAGCCAGGAGGCTAGCGGGGGCTACGAGCAGTACTTC
CASSQEASGGYEQYF
>.|TRBV2|TRBJ1-4|once
TGTGCCAGCAAGGAGGAGGCGGAACTGTTTTTT
CASKEEAELFF
>TRBD1|TRBV5-1|TRBJ1-2|.
TGCGCCAGCAGCTCGGACAGGGGTGGCTACACCTTC
CASSSDRGGYTF
>.|TRBV9|TRBJ1-1|.
TGTGCCAGCAGCGTAGTGGAAAACAGGCCCACTGAAGCTTTCTTT
CASSVVENRPTEAFF
>.|TRBV7-9|TRBJ1-1|.
TGTGCCAGCAGCCCAGTTAGCGTGGTCACTGAAGCTTTCTTT
CASSPVSVVTEAFF
>.|TRBV7-8|TRBJ1-2|.
TGTGCCAGCAGCTTAGATGGCCTCAACTATGGCTACACCTTC
CASSLDGLNYGYTF
>.|TRBV5-1|TRBJ1-2|.
TGCGCCAGCAGCGCGAGGACACCCCTGGATGGCTACACCTTC
CASSARTPLDGYTF
>.|TRBV10-3|TRBJ2-3|.
TGTGCCATCAGTGAGGTGGGGGCAGGGGATACGCAGTATTTT
CAISEVGAGDTQYF
>.|TRBV1|TRBJ2-7|.
TGCACCAGCAGCCCGCTGGTGCCCCCCGGGGGGGTCATCCTCTCCTACGAGCAGTACTTC
CTSSPLVPPGGVILSYEQYF
>.|TRBV6-5|TRBJ2-2|.
TGTGCCAGCACTCTATCGAGAGGGTCCACCGGGGAGCTGTTTTTT
CASTLSRGSTGELFF
>TRBD1|TRBV29-1|TRBJ2-7|.
TGCAGCGTTGAAGGGGGGACAGGGGTCTACGAGCAGTACTTC
CSVEGGTGVYEQYF
>.|TRBV5-4|TRBJ1-3|.
TGTGCCAGCAGCCGCATGGAGGGAAACACCATATATTTT
CASSRMEGNTIYF
>.|TRBV19|TRBJ2-1|.
TGTGCCAGTAGTATAGAACCGCGGTCTGAGCAGTTCTTC
CASSIEPRSEQFF
>.|TRBV5-1|TRBJ2-1|.
TGCGCCAGCAGCCTAAGCGACCCCGGGGGGCATGAGCAGTTCTTC
CASSLSDPGGHEQFF
>TRBD2|TRBV4-2|TRBJ2-3|.
TGTGCCAGCAGCCAAGATTACCGAGGACTAGCGGGGAGGTCTCACACAGATACGCAGTATTTT
CASSQDYRGLAGRSHTDTQYF
>.|TRBV6-5|TRBJ1-3|.
TGTGCCAGCAGTTACTCTTCTTACTCTGGAAACACCATATATTTT
CASSYSSYSGNTIYF
>TRBD2|TRBV7-9|TRBJ2-1|.
TGTGCCAGCACCTTGACTAGCGGGACGCAGTTCTTC
CASTLTSGTQFF
>.|TRBV4-1|TRBJ1-2|.
TGCGCCAGCAGCCAAGATAGGTGGGAGTCTGGGAACTATGGCTACACCTTC
CASSQDRWESGNYGYTF
>.|TRBV4-1|TRBJ1-2|once
TGCGCCAGCAGCCTCGAGTCCCTATCGCGTGGCTACACCTTC
CASSLESLSRGYTF
>.|TRBV5-4|TRBJ2-7|.
TGTGCCAGCAGCTTAGGGGTGAATACTTTCTACGAGCAGTACTTC
CASSLGVNTFYEQYF
>.|TRBV5-1|TRBJ2-2|.
TGCGCCAGCAGCTTGGACGGGGAAAACGCCGGGGAGCTGTTTTTT
CASSLDGENAGELFF
>.|TRBV7-9|TRBJ1-2|many
TGTGCCAGCAGCTTAACGGGAGGCTATGGCTACACCTTC
CASSLTGGYGYTF
>.|TRBV5-8|TRBJ2-7|.
TGTGCCAGCAGCTTGGTGGGGGGCGAGCAGTACTTC
CASSLVGGEQYF
>TRBD1|TRBV6-6|TRBJ1-1|.
TGTGCCCCGGGACAGGGTATTTATTTAAATGGAGCTTTCTTT
CAPGQGIYLNGAFF
>TRBD2|TRBV5-1|TRBJ2-1|.
TGCGCCAGCAGCTCGCTAGCGGGGGAAAATGAGCAGTTCTTC
CASSSLAGENEQFF
>.|TRBV5-4|TRBJ1-1|.
TGTGCCAGCTCTATGGGGGGAGCGAACACTGAAGCTTTCTTT
CASSMGGANTEAFF
>TRBD1|TRBV6-6|TRBJ1-1|medium-sized
TGTGCCAGCAGGCAACAGGGGACGAACACTGAAGCTTTCTTT
CASRQQGTNTEAFF
>TRBD2|TRBV7-9|TRBJ2-5|.
TGTGCCAGCAGCTCAGGACTAGCGGGGGGCCAAGAGACCCAGTACTTC
CASSSGLAGGQETQYF
>TRBD2|TRBV7-3|TRBJ2-5|.
TGTGCCAGCAGCCACGGACTAGCGGGTCAAGAGACCCAGTACTTC
CASSHGLAGQETQYF
>.|TRBV27|TRBJ1-1|.
TGTGCCAGCAGTCTGACGGGGGGAGGCACTGAAGCTTTCTTT
CASSLTGGGTEAFF
>TRBD2|TRBV11-2|TRBJ2-1|.
TGTGCCAGCAGCTTAATACTAGCGGGAGCCGGGTTGGGGGAGCAGTTCTTC
CASSLILAGAGLGEQFF
>.|TRBV2|TRBJ1-1|.
TGTGCCAGCTCATTACAGGGGAACACTGAAGCTTTCTTT
CASSLQGNTEAFF
>TRBD1|TRBV7-9|TRBJ1-1|.
TGTGCCAGCAGCGGACAGGGGAACACTGAAGCTTTCTTT
CASSGQGNTEAFF
>.|TRBV20-1|TRBJ2-3|.
TGCAGTGCGAGCCGGGCAGGGGTGGAGTATTTT
CSASRAGVEYF
>.|TRBV5-1|TRBJ2-5|.
TGCGCCAGCAGCTCCGGAGCGCTAGCTCAAGAGACCCAGTACTTC
CASSSGALAQETQYF
>.|TRBV7-9|TRBJ1-1|.
TGTGCCAGCAGCCCAATTCAGATAAAAGCTTTCTTT
CASSPIQIKAFF
>.|TRBV5-1|TRBJ1-5|few
TGCGCCAGCAGCTTGGGTGGGACTGACAATCAGCCCCAGCATTTT
CASSLGGTDNQPQHF
>.|TRBV2|TRBJ2-5|.
TGTGCCAGCAGTGTGGACAAAGAAGAGACCCAGTACTTC
CASSVDKEETQYF
>.|TRBV7-2|TRBJ2-2|.
TGTGCCAGCAGCCTCCTCCGGGTTGACGGAGGGCCCGGCGGGGAGCTGTTTTTT
CASSLLRVDGGPGGELFF
>.|TRBV4-3|TRBJ2-2|.
TGCGCCAGCAGCCAATCACACCAGAACACCGGGGAGCTGTTTTTT
CASSQSHQNTGELFF
>.|TRBV5-6|TRBJ1-2|.
TGTGCCAGCAGCAAACAAGTAGCCAGGGCTGACGGCTACACCTTC
CASSKQVARADGYTF
>.|TRBV6-1|TRBJ2-1|.
TGTGCCAGCAGTGAATATACGTCCCCCCTAGTCTATGAGCAGTTCTTC
CASSEYTSPLVYEQFF
>.|TRBV29-1|TRBJ2-1|.
TGCAGCGTTGAGGGGGGTGGCCTAGGTGACCGGGAGCAGTTCTTC
CSVEGGGLGDREQFF
>.|TRBV2|TRBJ1-2|.
TGTGCCAGCAGTGTTCGGGGTGGTGGCTACACCTTC
CASSVRGGGYTF
>.|TRBV4-2|TRBJ1-5|.
TGTGCCAGCAGCTTTGACAGGTATCAGCCCCAGCATTTT
CASSFDRYQPQHF
>TRBD1|TRBV4-3|TRBJ2-1|many
TGCGCCAGCAGCCAAGAACTACGGGACAGGTTCAATGAGCAGTTCTTC
CASSQELRDRFNEQFF
>.|TRBV15|TRBJ1-5|.
TGTGCCACCAGCCCGACAGGACGGAGCAATCAGCCCCAGCATTTT
CATSPTGRSNQPQHF
>TRBD1|TRBV29-1|TRBJ1-2|.
TGCAGCGTGAACACAGGCGGGACAGAGACCTATGGCTACACCTTC
CSVNTGGTETYGYTF
>TRBD1|TRBV19|TRBJ2-1|.
TGTGCCAGTAGTTCCCTGACAGGGAGCTCCTACAATGAGCAGTTCTTC
CASSSLTGSSYNEQFF
>TRBD1|TRBV6-7|TRBJ2-7|.
TGTGCCAGCAGTTTACGACAGGGGGCGGTCTACGAGCAGTACTTC
CASSLRQGAVYEQYF
>.|TRBV2|TRBJ2-7|.
TGTGCCAGCAGTGAAGCGAGCGGACCATTTGGGGAGCAGTACTTC
CASSEASGPFGEQYF
>.|TRBV23-1|TRBJ2-3|.
TGCGCCAGCAGTCCTGGCGCATCACGGATTGGGGCCTTACAGGGCACAGATCCGCAGTATTTT
CASSPGASRIGALQGTDPQYF